One and the same sample provided the 22 T cell receptor beta chains below, sequenced in a study of T cell responses to AZD1222 COVID-19 vaccine. TCRdb's table, derived via immunoSEQ multiplex PCR, lists solely in-frame clones and lacks some. Of roughly 100,000 clones detected, around nine tenths appear once; the ten largest clones hold about 15%. Sequences were derived from peripheral blood, sampled 28 days after the second AZD1222 dose. The receptors stem from an adult who received the AZD1222 COVID-19 vaccine.

The V call is TRBV2, the J call TRBJ2-5; unclear D gene. Trimming stripped 1 base from V and 5 bases from J, with 5 bases between. CDR3 length: 12 amino acids. In germline, CDR1 is SNHLY, CDR2 FYNNEI. The CDR3 here is CASSEGLETQYF. The CDR3 coding sequence is TGTGCCAGCAGTGAAGGGTTGGAGACCCAGTACTTC.

This clone occurred a few times. The chain carries TRBV18 and TRBJ2-1, with a tentative D call TRBD2 (6 bases). CDR1 and CDR2 from the germline V gene are KGHSH and LQKENI. Deletions cut 4 bases from V and 7 bases from J, with 32 bases between. The CDR3 loop spans 20 amino acids. The CDR3 DNA is TGTGCCAGCTCACGGGCGGGGAGGCCCCGACTGGCGACTAAACTTAATGAGCAGTTCTTC. This translates into CASSRAGRPRLATKLNEQFF.

About this clone: The junction departs from the called germline gene at one end, perhaps through a read error. The V call is TRBV4-1, the J call TRBJ1-4, with 10 bases identical to TRBD1. Germline V lookup: CDR1 MGHRA, CDR2 YSYEKL. The length of the CDR3 is 15 residues. CDR3 bases: TGCGCCAGTAGCCAAGATCCGGGACAGGGGGAAAAACTGTTTTTT. Its translation: CASSQDPGQGEKLFF.

The V and J genes are TRBV6-2 or TRBV6-3 and TRBJ1-6; D remains unclear. V dropped 4 bases and J dropped 4 bases, with 5 bases sitting between them. CDR1 and CDR2 from the germline V gene are MNHEY and SVGEGT. The CDR3 is 13 amino acids. CDR3 coding DNA: TGTGCCAGCAGTTTAGATTATAATTCACCCCTCCACTTT. This codes for CASSLDYNSPLHF.

V is TRBV3-1 (or the pseudogene TRBV3-2) and J is TRBJ2-3, with D unresolved. V was clipped by 6 bases and J by 7 bases, with 11 bases between them. The germline V gene has CDR1 LGHDT and CDR2 YNNKEL (reference sequence). The length of the CDR3 is 12 residues. The CDR3 loop reads CASSHEHHTQYF. The DNA for the CDR3 is TGTGCCAGCAGTCACGAACACCATACGCAGTATTTT.

The chain uses TRBV6-5 and TRBJ1-2; 9 bases are a match to TRBD1. The CDR3 consists of 12 residues. Germline assignment: CDR1 MNHEY and CDR2 SVGAGI. V shed 11 bases, J shed 5 bases, and the junction held 6 bases outside the gene matches. CDR3 bases: TGTGCCGCAGGGGACAGGGATTATGGCTACACCTTC. Encoded protein: CAAGDRDYGYTF.

This chain links TRBV19 with TRBJ1-6, with D hard to call. There are 13 residues in the CDR3. Trimming removed 7 bases from V and 5 bases from J, with 9 bases in between. Germline V lookup: CDR1 LNHDA, CDR2 SQIVND (reference sequence). The CDR3 reads CASNSDHNSPLHF. The CDR3 nucleotides are TGTGCCAGTAATTCTGACCATAATTCACCCCTCCACTTT.

Concerning this clone itself: Mismatch with germline at one junction end may stem from a read error. The V and J genes are TRBV6-5 and TRBJ1-2, with D tentatively TRBD1 (5 bases). This CDR3 comprises 13 residues. Germline V gene data show CDR1 as MNHEY and CDR2 as SVGAGI. CDR3 protein: CASSEGRYYGWAF. The CDR3 DNA reads as TGTGCCAGCAGCGAGGGACGGTACTATGGCTGGGCCTTC.

The chain employs TRBV29-1 and TRBJ1-1, with no clear D. This CDR3 spans 11 amino acids. CDR1 and CDR2 from the germline V gene are SQVTM and ANQGSEA. Trimming left V 3 bases short and J 3 bases short, with 5 bases between. CDR3 DNA sequence: TGCAGCGTTGAGGATTACACTGAAGCTTTCTTT. Amino acid sequence: CSVEDYTEAFF.

This chain joins TRBV5-1 and TRBJ1-1, with D perhaps TRBD1 (6 bases). V lost 4 bases and J 3 bases, leaving 13 bases between the germline ends. CDR1 and CDR2 from the germline V gene are SGHRS and YFSETQ. The CDR3 consists of 14 residues. The CDR3 DNA reads TGCGCCAGCAGCCTTTCCCCAGGGGACACTGAAGCTTTCTTT. Residues: CASSLSPGDTEAFF.

The rearrangement links TRBV11-2 to TRBJ1-2; TRBD1 is a possible D gene (5 bases). Germline V gives CDR1 SGHAT, CDR2 FQNNGV. Trimming cost V 4 bases and J 4 bases, with 13 bases left between them. The CDR3 is 14 amino acids. The CDR3, as DNA: TGTGCCAGCAGCTGGGATAGGGGAGGCTATGGCTACACCTTC. Its protein product is CASSWDRGGYGYTF.

The chain couples TRBV6-6 to TRBJ2-1; weak D call: TRBD2 (5 bases). The length of the CDR3 is 12 residues. Germline loops: CDR1 MNHNY, CDR2 SVGAGI (reference sequence). V dropped 4 bases and J dropped 10 bases, with 11 bases sitting between them. The CDR3 sequence: CASSWTFSEQFF. The CDR3 bases are TGTGCCAGCAGTTGGACTTTTTCGGAGCAGTTCTTC.

This chain connects TRBV3-1 (or the pseudogene TRBV3-2) to TRBJ1-2; D is undetermined. V lost 3 bases and J lost 4, with 12 bases in between. The germline gives CDR1 LGHDT, CDR2 YNNKEL (reference sequence). This CDR3 region has 14 residues. CDR3 region: CASSQTRAGYGYTF. The DNA for the CDR3 is TGTGCCAGCAGCCAGACGAGGGCCGGCTATGGCTACACCTTC.

This clone was picked up a small number of times. V usage is TRBV5-1 and J usage is TRBJ2-1; 10 bases align to TRBD1. From germline, CDR1 is SGHRS and CDR2 YFSETQ. V lost 1 base, J lost 6 bases, and 1 base stayed unmatched. The CDR3 is 14 amino acids. CDR3 amino acids: CASSLWDRGNEQFF. The CDR3, as DNA: TGCGCCAGCAGCTTGTGGGACAGGGGCAATGAGCAGTTCTTC.

This clone was counted once. J is TRBJ2-1 and V is TRBV11-2; tentative D call: TRBD1 (6 bases). Trimming stripped 0 bases from V and 5 bases from J, with 14 bases between. The CDR3 is made up of 16 amino acids. Germline CDR1 is SGHAT and CDR2 is FQNNGV. CDR3 coding DNA: TGTGCCAGCAGCTTAGATCGTGGGACACGCCACAATGAGCAGTTCTTC. This gives the protein CASSLDRGTRHNEQFF.

V is TRBV30 and J is TRBJ1-2; no clear D. The length of the CDR3 is 10 residues. Trimming took 6 bases from V and 4 from J, leaving 6 bases between them. Looked up from germline, CDR1 is GTSNPN and CDR2 is SVGIG (reference sequence). CDR3 loop: CACRGYGYTF. CDR3 nucleotides: TGTGCCTGCCGGGGCTATGGCTACACCTTC.

The V gene is TRBV7-2, the J gene TRBJ2-3, with 8 bases matching TRBD2. The ends lost 11 bases at V and 4 bases at J; junction bases unmatched: 14. CDR1 and CDR2 (germline): SGHTA, FQGNSA. CDR3 length equals 15 residues. The CDR3 bases are TGTGCCGGGAGGGGAACGGGAGGGCCAGCAGATACGCAGTATTTT. Amino acids: CAGRGTGGPADTQYF.

This clone is a singleton in its sample. The rearrangement links TRBV10-1 to TRBJ2-1; D remains ambiguous. In germline, CDR1 is WNHNN, CDR2 SYGVQD (reference sequence). The V end was cut by 5 bases, the J end by 0 bases, with 8 bases between. There are 14 residues in the CDR3. This CDR3 reads CASSRTSSYNEQFF. The CDR3 DNA reads TGCGCCAGCAGTCGGACCAGCTCCTACAATGAGCAGTTCTTC.

V and J are TRBV21-1 and TRBJ2-1; the listed D gene, TRBD2, was not tested against the DNA. TRBV21-1 counts as a pseudogene. This CDR3 contains 13 residues. The CDR3 DNA is TGTGCCAGGGACTATAACTCCTACAATGAGCAGTTCTTC. Translation: CARDYNSYNEQFF.

This chain joins TRBV7-9 and TRBJ1-2; D unresolved. CDR1 is SEHNR and CDR2 is FQNEAQ in the germline V gene (reference sequence). Trimming shortened V by 3 bases and J by 7 bases, and 3 bases separated the two germline ends. This CDR3 has 10 residues. The CDR3 nucleotides are TGTGCCAGCAGCTTGGGTGGCTACACCTTC. Amino acid sequence: CASSLGGYTF.

This rearrangement joins TRBV29-1 to TRBJ2-5, with 9 bases aligning to TRBD1. The CDR3 length is 12 residues. Germline values: CDR1 SQVTM, CDR2 ANQGSEA. J was trimmed by 5 bases and V by 7 bases; bases with no gene match: 5. CDR3 region: CSDKTGGETQYF. Written as DNA, the CDR3 is TGCAGCGACAAGACAGGGGGGGAGACCCAGTACTTC.

This chain uses TRBV5-1 with TRBJ1-2, with D maybe TRBD1 (5 bases). The CDR3 contains 15 residues. CDR1 SGHRS and CDR2 YFSETQ come from the germline V gene. V was pared by 0 bases and J by 5 bases, with 14 bases between. The CDR3 sequence is CASSLASQGKYGYTF. The CDR3 coding sequence is TGCGCCAGCAGCTTGGCCTCTCAGGGCAAATATGGCTACACCTTC.